Each of the 32 T cell receptor beta chains below was sequenced from the same sample in a study of OX40 agonist ivuxolimab in advanced cancers. Data came from immunoSEQ multiplex PCR; TCRdb stores just in-frame clones and leaves some out. The repertoire consists of 80,000 to 100,000 clones, with roughly 90% occurring once and the leading ten covering roughly 0.84%. The sequencing used CD4+ or CD8+ T cells sorted from blood, collected in a trial of the OX40 agonist ivuxolimab. These receptors came from an adult with an advanced solid tumor such as melanoma, head and neck, liver or kidney cancer.

The chain couples TRBV18 to TRBJ2-7; 7 bases match TRBD1. The germline V gene has CDR1 KGHSH and CDR2 LQKENI. V trimming: 3 bases; J trimming: 1 base; junction bases outside the gene matches: 6. The CDR3 consists of 15 residues. DNA for the CDR3: TGTGCCAGCTCACCTCAAGGGACAGCTTCCTACGAGCAGTACTTC. This sequence encodes CASSPQGTASYEQYF. Looking up the rest from reference TRBV18 and TRBJ2-7 gives the full variable domain: NAGVMQNPRHLVRRRGQEARLRCSPMKGHSHVYWYRQLPEEGLKFMVYLQKENIIDESGMPKERFSAEFPKEGPSILRIQQVVRGDSAAYFCASSPQGTASYEQYFGPGTRLTVT.

The chain uses TRBV9 and TRBJ2-5; D not certain. Germline CDR1 reads SGDLS; CDR2 reads YYNGEE. This CDR3 is 15 amino acids long. With 1 base removed from V and 5 bases from J, the gap between germline ends came to 15 bases. CDR3 nucleotide sequence: TGTGCCAGCAGCGTAACCCCGGCGATAGGGGAGACCCAGTACTTC. This translates into CASSVTPAIGETQYF.

CDR3 sequence reads: CASSGRETQYF. CDR3 nucleotides: TGTGCCAGCAGTGGACGGGAGACCCAGTACTTC. The gene calls are TRBV6-6 and TRBJ2-5; the D is unclear. The CDR3 length is 11 residues. Germline lookup yields CDR1 MNHNY and CDR2 SVGAGI (reference sequence). The V end was cut by 5 bases, the J end by 5 bases, with 6 bases between.

This clone was detected once. The chain's CDR3 is CAWSVGTSGGDIQYF. CDR3 sequence (DNA): TGTGCCTGGAGTGTGGGGACTAGCGGGGGAGACATTCAGTACTTC. The chain links TRBV30 to TRBJ2-4; 14 nucleotides agree with TRBD2. The J segment lost 8 bases and the V segment lost 0 bases, leaving 3 bases of the junction unmatched. CDR1 is GTSNPN, CDR2 SVGIG, per germline (reference sequence). CDR3 length equals 15 residues.

V usage is TRBV5-6 and J usage is TRBJ1-2; possibly TRBD1 for D (5 bases). The CDR3 runs to 14 residues. Germline V gives CDR1 SGHDT, CDR2 YYEEEE. Trimming removed 4 bases at V and 5 bases at J, with 15 bases between. The CDR3 DNA reads as TGTGCCAGCAGCCGACGCGGTGGGGGTTATGGCTACACCTTC. Translation: CASSRRGGGYGYTF.

V usage is TRBV29-1 and J usage is TRBJ2-3; D might be TRBD1 (6 bases). This CDR3 is 14 amino acids long. Between the trimmed V and J ends, which lost 1 base and 2 bases, there was a span of 10 bases. From germline, CDR1 is SQVTM and CDR2 ANQGSEA. CDR3 sequence reads: CSVEGTENTDTQYF. The CDR3 DNA follows: TGCAGCGTTGAAGGGACAGAGAACACAGATACGCAGTATTTT.

The chain carries TRBV19 and TRBJ1-2; D unresolved. Germline CDR1 LNHDA, CDR2 SQIVND (reference sequence). The V end was cut by 5 bases, the J end by 6 bases, with 13 bases between. The CDR3 sequence is 13 residues long. The CDR3 region has the DNA TGTGCCAGTAGTCAGGATAGATTTGATGGCTACACCTTC. It specifies CASSQDRFDGYTF.

The chain couples TRBV10-3 to TRBJ1-2; 8 bases match TRBD1. Trimming cost V 6 bases and J 5 bases; bases outside gene matches: 5. This CDR3 contains 13 residues. Germline values: CDR1 ENHRY, CDR2 SYGVKD. CDR3 protein: CAIRETGVYGYTF. The CDR3 DNA reads as TGTGCCATCAGGGAGACAGGGGTATATGGCTACACCTTC.

The chain combines TRBV28 with TRBJ1-4; the D gene is possibly TRBD1 (6 bases). This CDR3 region has 18 residues. V dropped 6 bases and J dropped 0 bases, with 20 bases sitting between them. Germline values: CDR1 MDHEN, CDR2 SYDVKM. CDR3: CASSSGMDRYATNEKLFF. The DNA for the CDR3 is TGTGCCAGCAGCTCCGGGATGGACAGATATGCAACTAATGAAAAACTGTTTTTT.

The chain joins TRBV30 to TRBJ1-4; D is possibly TRBD1 (6 bases). Deletions cut 5 bases from V and 8 bases from J, with 12 bases between. CDR1 and CDR2 from the germline V gene are GTSNPN and SVGIG (reference sequence). The CDR3 consists of 12 residues. The CDR3 reads CAWATGTEKLFF. The CDR3 DNA is TGTGCCTGGGCTACCGGGACAGAAAAACTGTTTTTT.

V gene TRBV6-5 combines with J gene TRBJ2-7; D unresolved. Per germline, CDR1 MNHEY and CDR2 SVGAGI. This CDR3 has 11 residues. Trimming took 4 bases from V and 4 from J, leaving 5 bases between them. The CDR3 sequence is CASSWGYEQYF. In DNA form, the CDR3 reads TGTGCCAGCAGTTGGGGTTACGAGCAGTACTTC.

V and J are TRBV7-2 and TRBJ1-2; D not certain. The CDR3 is 13 amino acids. Germline CDR1 SGHTA, CDR2 FQGNSA. V was cut by 7 bases and J by 6 bases, with 15 bases left in between. CDR3: CASILNVGDGYTF. The DNA for the CDR3 is TGTGCCAGCATCCTCAACGTTGGGGATGGCTACACCTTC.

This chain's CDR3 is CAWTPRQGYNEQFF. The DNA for the CDR3 is TGTGCCTGGACCCCGCGGCAGGGATACAATGAGCAGTTCTTC. The rearrangement joins TRBV30 to TRBJ2-1; TRBD1 might be the D (5 bases). V was pared by 4 bases and J by 4 bases, with 14 bases between. CDR1 is GTSNPN, CDR2 SVGIG, per germline (reference sequence). The CDR3 extends over 14 amino acids.

The chain joins TRBV6-6 to TRBJ1-1; weak D call: TRBD1 (5 bases). This CDR3 spans 14 amino acids. Germline V lookup: CDR1 MNHNY, CDR2 SVGAGI (reference sequence). The V gene lost 9 bases and the J gene lost 1 base, with 15 bases spanning the gap. The CDR3 reads CASSAGYPNTEAFF. Here the CDR3 DNA reads TGTGCCAGTAGTGCAGGGTATCCGAACACTGAAGCTTTCTTT.

The genes are TRBV19 and TRBJ2-3; tentative D call: TRBD2 (7 bases). Germline V gene data show CDR1 as LNHDA and CDR2 as SQIVND (reference sequence). Deletions cut 6 bases from V and 5 bases from J, with 15 bases between. The CDR3 length is 14 residues. CDR3 amino acids: CASSTGRGGDTQYF. The CDR3 DNA sequence: TGTGCCAGTAGCACAGGGAGGGGTGGAGATACGCAGTATTTT.

The rearrangement links TRBV5-1 to TRBJ1-1; D is perhaps TRBD1 (5 bases). V dropped 4 bases and J dropped 6 bases, with 16 bases sitting between them. CDR3 length equals 14 residues. The germline CDR1 and CDR2 sequences are SGHRS and YFSETQ. CDR3 loop: CASSEDTNLAEAFF. For the CDR3, the DNA is TGCGCCAGCAGCGAGGACACAAACCTCGCTGAAGCTTTCTTT.

The chain recombines TRBV5-4 with TRBJ1-6; D is undetermined. The germline V gene has CDR1 SGHNT and CDR2 YYREEE (reference sequence). The CDR3 covers 13 residues. V was pared by 6 bases and J by 7 bases, with 11 bases between. The CDR3 DNA is TGTGCCAGCACCCCATCGAAGAATTCACCCCTCCACTTT. This gives the protein CASTPSKNSPLHF.

The genes are TRBV6-5 and TRBJ2-1; 16 nucleotides align to TRBD2. J was trimmed by 6 bases and V by 4 bases; bases with no gene match: 3. The CDR3 is 16 amino acids. Germline assignment: CDR1 MNHEY and CDR2 SVGAGI. The CDR3 nucleotides read TGTGCCAGCAGTTGGGGACTAGCGGGGGGGACCAATGAGCAGTTCTTC. It yields the protein CASSWGLAGGTNEQFF.

V and J are TRBV28 and TRBJ2-2; 8 bases line up with TRBD1. Germline CDR1 and CDR2: MDHEN and SYDVKM. Trimming removed 1 base from V and 1 base from J; junction bases left unmatched: 2. The CDR3 has 16 amino acids. This chain's CDR3 is CASSLSGQGNTGELFF. CDR3 nucleotides: TGTGCCAGCAGTTTATCAGGACAGGGGAACACCGGGGAGCTGTTTTTT.

The chain is built from TRBV7-2 and TRBJ1-1, with D uncertain. V was trimmed by 5 bases and J by 4 bases, leaving 17 bases between them. Germline CDR1 reads SGHTA; CDR2 reads FQGNSA. The CDR3 extends over 15 amino acids. The chain's CDR3 is CASSPYTGWATEAFF. CDR3 coding DNA: TGTGCCAGCAGCCCCTATACCGGGTGGGCCACTGAAGCTTTCTTT.

CDR3 in amino acids: CASVSHNYEQYF. CDR3 in DNA: TGTGCCAGCGTTTCGCACAACTACGAGCAGTACTTC. The V gene is TRBV28, the J gene TRBJ2-7; D gene uncertain. Between the trimmed V and J ends, which lost 8 bases and 3 bases, there was a span of 11 bases. The CDR3 is made up of 12 amino acids. Germline V CDR1 and CDR2: MDHEN, SYDVKM.

This clone was counted once. The genes are TRBV30 and TRBJ2-7; D not certain. Germline V lookup: CDR1 GTSNPN, CDR2 SVGIG (reference sequence). The CDR3 extends over 11 amino acids. Between the trimmed V and J ends, which lost 0 bases and 6 bases, there was a span of 6 bases. This CDR3 is CAWSVQSEQYF. The DNA of the CDR3 is TGTGCCTGGAGTGTACAATCCGAGCAGTACTTC.

This chain links TRBV11-2 with TRBJ2-2; 8 nucleotides align to TRBD1. The CDR3 is 15 residues long. Per the germline V gene, CDR1 is SGHAT and CDR2 is FQNNGV. J lost 0 bases, V lost 5 bases, and 2 bases had no gene match. CDR3 DNA sequence: TGTGCCAGCAGCAAGGGACAGGCGAACACCGGGGAGCTGTTTTTT. Translated: CASSKGQANTGELFF. Based on the CDR3 plus reference TRBV11-2 and TRBJ2-2, the full variable domain is EAGVAQSPRYKIIEKRQSVAFWCNPISGHATLYWYQQILGQGPKLLIQFQNNGVVDDSQLPKDRFSAERLKGVDSTLKIQPAKLEDSAVYLCASSKGQANTGELFFGEGSRLTVL.

The CDR3 protein is CASSVAGGSYEQFF. The CDR3 nucleotides read TGTGCCAGCAGTGTCGCAGGGGGGTCCTATGAGCAGTTCTTC. This chain connects TRBV6-4 to TRBJ2-1; possible D gene TRBD1, 7 bases. CDR1 MRHNA and CDR2 SNTAGT come from the germline V gene. CDR3 length: 14 residues. Trimming removed 4 bases at V and 8 bases at J, with 15 bases between.

The rearrangement links TRBV19 to TRBJ2-3; D remains ambiguous. CDR3 length: 15 amino acids. V dropped 5 bases and J dropped 10 bases, with 22 bases sitting between them. CDR1 and CDR2 (germline): LNHDA, SQIVND (reference sequence). The chain's CDR3 is CASSPPEGTPVAQYF. CDR3 DNA: TGTGCCAGTAGTCCTCCTGAAGGAACCCCGGTGGCGCAGTATTTT.

The chain carries TRBV5-6 and TRBJ1-4; tentative D call: TRBD1 (5 bases). Between the trimmed V and J ends, which lost 1 base and 5 bases, there was a span of 12 bases. The CDR3 spans 15 residues. Germline loops: CDR1 SGHDT, CDR2 YYEEEE. The CDR3 coding sequence is TGTGCCAGCAGCTTGAGAGGGGCTGAAAATGAAAAACTGTTTTTT. Amino acids: CASSLRGAENEKLFF. The full variable domain, with the rest looked up from reference TRBV5-6 and TRBJ1-4, is DAGVTQSPTHLIKTRGQQVTLRCSPKSGHDTVSWYQQALGQGPQFIFQYYEEEERQRGNFPDRFSGHQFPNYSSELNVNALLLGDSALYLCASSLRGAENEKLFFGSGTQLSVL.

This clone was detected once. The V call is TRBV30, the J call TRBJ2-5; the D is unclear. The CDR3 is made up of 11 amino acids. CDR1 is GTSNPN, CDR2 SVGIG, per germline (reference sequence). Deletions cut 3 bases from V and 5 bases from J, with 7 bases between. The CDR3 loop reads CAWRAGETQYF. The DNA of the CDR3 is TGTGCCTGGAGAGCCGGGGAGACCCAGTACTTC.

This chain links TRBV11-3 with TRBJ1-6; D is unresolved. The CDR3 has 13 amino acids. Germline CDR1 SGHNT, CDR2 YENEEA. Trimming left V 1 base short and J 6 bases short, with 4 bases between. This CDR3 is CASSLAVNSPLHF. CDR3 bases: TGTGCCAGCAGCTTAGCAGTTAATTCACCCCTCCACTTT.

The chain recombines TRBV7-2 with TRBJ2-5; TRBD1 might be the D (5 bases). Between the trimmed V and J ends, which lost 0 bases and 5 bases, there was a span of 10 bases. The CDR3 contains 14 residues. The germline V gene encodes CDR1 SGHTA and CDR2 FQGNSA. The CDR3 loop is CASSLAPTVETQYF. DNA for the CDR3: TGTGCCAGCAGCTTAGCGCCGACAGTTGAGACCCAGTACTTC.

The V gene is TRBV18, the J gene TRBJ2-7; 9 bases map to TRBD1. Looked up from germline, CDR1 is KGHSH and CDR2 is LQKENI. The V segment lost 3 bases and the J segment 6 bases; nucleotides outside the gene matches: 3. This CDR3 has 13 residues. This CDR3 is CASSPGTGSEQYF. In DNA, the CDR3 is TGTGCCAGCTCACCCGGGACAGGGAGCGAGCAGTACTTC.

The chain combines TRBV18 with TRBJ2-3; no clear D. Per germline, CDR1 KGHSH and CDR2 LQKENI. Trimming pared 2 bases from V and 1 base from J, leaving 7 bases between. The CDR3 contains 14 residues. The CDR3 here is CASSPNQGTDTQYF. The DNA of the CDR3 is TGTGCCAGCTCACCAAACCAGGGCACAGATACGCAGTATTTT.

The rearrangement links TRBV7-2 to TRBJ2-3; no firm D call. Germline-derived CDR1 and CDR2 are SGHTA and FQGNSA. This CDR3 has 15 amino acids. The V gene lost 3 bases and the J gene lost 3 bases, with 13 bases spanning the gap. CDR3 bases: TGTGCCAGCAGCTTCTCCAACGTCTTGACAGATACGCAGTATTTT. Its protein is CASSFSNVLTDTQYF.